One and the same sample provided the 32 T cell receptor beta chains below, sequenced in a study of Ad26.COV2.S vaccination and SARS-CoV-2 variants. The protocol was immunoSEQ multiplex PCR, while the TCRdb copy is restricted to in-frame clones and leaves out a portion. Among some 250,000 clones listed, more than 75% were seen once. Treatment of the sample: some 19 received Ad26.COV2.S at low or high dose, single or two shots; 5 received placebo; per-sample allocation not given. Specimens were obtained on day 63 following the first vaccine or placebo injection. The input for sequencing was peripheral blood, taken in a trial of Ad26.COV2.S vaccine versus placebo. These TCRs come from a person aged 18 to 59 who received the Ad26.COV2.S COVID-19 vaccine or a placebo.

This sequence joins TRBV29-1 and TRBJ2-1, with 10 bases aligning to TRBD1. V lost 6 bases to trimming and J lost 9 bases; unmatched junction nucleotides: 17. Germline V lookup: CDR1 SQVTM, CDR2 ANQGSEA. This CDR3 is 16 amino acids long. The CDR3, as DNA: TGCAGCGTCGCCCCGTGGGGACAGGGGTTCGGCGGTGAGCAGTTCTTC. It codes for CSVAPWGQGFGGEQFF.

The V and J genes are TRBV6-5 and TRBJ2-2; TRBD2 matches 11 bases. J gave up 13 bases and V 2 bases, and 6 bases lay outside the gene matches. The CDR3 extends over 14 amino acids. CDR1 MNHEY and CDR2 SVGAGI come from the germline V gene. The CDR3 DNA is TGTGCCAGCAGTTACGGGCTAGCGGGGGGAGGGCTGTTTTTT. It codes for CASSYGLAGGGLFF.

J is TRBJ1-1 and V is TRBV7-3; no clear D gene. Germline loops: CDR1 SGHTA, CDR2 FQGTGA. Between the trimmed V and J ends, which lost 3 bases and 1 base, there was a span of 6 bases. The CDR3 length is 13 residues. The CDR3, as DNA: TGTGCCAGCAGCTTTTTCTCGAACACTGAAGCTTTCTTT. This translates into CASSFFSNTEAFF. Supplemented by reference TRBV7-3 and TRBJ1-1, the full variable domain reads GAGVSQTPSNKVTEKGKYVELRCDPISGHTALYWYRQSLGQGPEFLIYFQGTGAADDSGLPNDRFFAVRPEGSVSTLKIQRTERGDSAVYLCASSFFSNTEAFFGQGTRLTVV.

The rearrangement links TRBV6-4 to TRBJ2-1, with D unresolved. The CDR3 has 9 amino acids. Germline V gene sequence: CDR1 MRHNA, CDR2 SNTAGT. Between the trimmed V and J ends, which lost 6 bases and 7 bases, there was a span of 1 base. The CDR3 protein is CASRNEQFF. In nucleotides, the CDR3 is TGTGCCAGCAGGAATGAGCAGTTCTTC.

The chain is built from TRBV7-3 and TRBJ1-5; TRBD1 matches at 8 bases. The CDR3 runs to 20 residues. Germline CDR1 and CDR2: SGHTA and FQGTGA. V shed 5 bases and J 0 bases; nucleotides not matched to a gene: 18. In DNA form, the CDR3 reads TGTGCCAGCAGCGCACTCCCCCGGGGACAGGTCCCACATAGCAATCAGCCCCAGCATTTT. Translated: CASSALPRGQVPHSNQPQHF.

The chain employs TRBV6-2 or TRBV6-3 and TRBJ1-1; D may be TRBD1 (5 bases). With 2 bases removed from V and 0 bases from J, the gap between germline ends came to 10 bases. From germline, CDR1 is MNHEY and CDR2 SVGEGT. This CDR3 comprises 15 residues. The DNA of the CDR3 is TGTGCCAGCAGTTACGGTCGGGGGTTGAACACTGAAGCTTTCTTT. Its translation is CASSYGRGLNTEAFF.

The rearrangement uses TRBV21-1 and TRBJ2-1; the D call of TRBD2 is as the table states it, not checked on the DNA. TRBV21-1 corresponds to a pseudogene. The CDR3 spans 20 residues. The CDR3 reads CASSQTPCPWGLAGVTEQFF. DNA of the CDR3: TGTGCCAGCAGCCAGACCCCCTGTCCCTGGGGACTAGCGGGAGTTACTGAGCAGTTCTTC.

V usage is TRBV5-6 and J usage is TRBJ2-7; D assignment may be TRBD1 or TRBD2 (5 bases each). The CDR3 length is 14 residues. Germline V gene lookup returns CDR1 SGHDT and CDR2 YYEEEE. V dropped 3 bases and J dropped 7 bases, with 17 bases sitting between them. The CDR3 loop is CASSSSGASREQYF. CDR3 nucleotide sequence: TGTGCCAGCAGCTCCTCCGGGGCCTCGAGAGAGCAGTACTTC.

The chain joins TRBV18 to TRBJ2-5, with unresolved D. The CDR3 runs to 11 residues. The V end was cut by 3 bases, the J end by 5 bases, with 4 bases between. CDR1 and CDR2 from the germline V gene are KGHSH and LQKENI. This CDR3 is CASSPMETQYF. DNA of the CDR3: TGTGCCAGCTCACCGATGGAGACCCAGTACTTC. Supplemented by reference TRBV18 and TRBJ2-5, the full variable domain reads NAGVMQNPRHLVRRRGQEARLRCSPMKGHSHVYWYRQLPEEGLKFMVYLQKENIIDESGMPKERFSAEFPKEGPSILRIQQVVRGDSAAYFCASSPMETQYFGPGTRLLVL.

This chain links TRBV12-3 or TRBV12-4 with TRBJ2-1; D not resolved. V dropped 5 bases and J dropped 8 bases, with 7 bases sitting between them. The CDR3 has 11 residues. This chain's CDR3 is CASSIDDEQFF. The CDR3, as DNA: TGTGCCAGCAGTATCGACGATGAGCAGTTCTTC.

This chain connects TRBV12-5 to TRBJ2-7; D is uncertain. Trimming removed 1 base at V and 7 bases at J, with 17 bases between. Germline lookup yields CDR1 LGHNT and CDR2 FRNRAP. This CDR3 has 15 amino acids. The CDR3 sequence: CASGLARPEDREQYF. CDR3 DNA: TGTGCTAGTGGTTTGGCCCGACCAGAAGATCGGGAGCAGTACTTC.

The chain recombines TRBV5-1 with TRBJ2-1; D remains ambiguous. Germline V gives CDR1 SGHRS, CDR2 YFSETQ. The CDR3 length is 15 residues. V shed 2 bases and J shed 0 bases, with 9 bases lying between them. DNA for the CDR3: TGCGCCAGCAGCTTCCAATTTAGCTCCTACAATGAGCAGTTCTTC. Encoded protein: CASSFQFSSYNEQFF.

This clone has just one count. The V gene is TRBV19, the J gene TRBJ1-5; possible D gene TRBD1, 5 bases. The V gene's germline CDR1 is LNHDA and CDR2 SQIVND (reference sequence). The CDR3 covers 14 residues. The V and J ends lost 5 bases and 5 bases respectively, with 13 bases between them. CDR3 residues: CASSLRDRDQPQHF. CDR3 DNA sequence: TGTGCCAGTAGTCTCCGGGACCGAGATCAGCCCCAGCATTTT.

The rearrangement links TRBV3-1 (or the pseudogene TRBV3-2) to TRBJ1-2; no firm D call. CDR1 and CDR2 (germline): LGHDT, YNNKEL (reference sequence). The CDR3 consists of 14 residues. V was trimmed by 0 bases and J by 4 bases, leaving 9 bases between them. CDR3 DNA: TGTGCCAGCAGCCAAGAGAAGAAATCCTATGGCTACACCTTC. This gives the protein CASSQEKKSYGYTF.

The chain joins TRBV9 to TRBJ1-5, with D perhaps TRBD1 (5 bases). Germline CDR1 and CDR2: SGDLS and YYNGEE. The CDR3 length is 15 residues. V was pared by 0 bases and J by 2 bases, with 9 bases between. CDR3 amino acids: CASSVGRDGNQPQHF. The CDR3 DNA reads TGTGCCAGCAGCGTAGGGAGGGACGGCAATCAGCCCCAGCATTTT. Supplemented by reference TRBV9 and TRBJ1-5, the full variable domain reads DSGVTQTPKHLITATGQRVTLRCSPRSGDLSVYWYQQSLDQGLQFLIQYYNGEERAKGNILERFSAQQFPDLHSELNLSSLELGDSALYFCASSVGRDGNQPQHFGDGTRLSIL.

The table lists this clone with a count of one. The genes are TRBV5-1 and TRBJ2-3; 10 bases line up with TRBD1. With 4 bases clipped from V and 3 bases from J, the junction kept 5 bases outside the gene matches. Germline CDR1 is SGHRS and CDR2 is YFSETQ. This CDR3 region has 15 residues. DNA of the CDR3: TGCGCCAGCAGCCAAGGACAGGGGGGGACAGATACGCAGTATTTT. This sequence encodes CASSQGQGGTDTQYF.

J is TRBJ2-2 and V is TRBV5-1, with D maybe TRBD2 (6 bases). The length of the CDR3 is 15 residues. Germline V gene data show CDR1 as SGHRS and CDR2 as YFSETQ. The V and J ends lost 0 bases and 4 bases respectively, with 10 bases between them. DNA for the CDR3: TGCGCCAGCAGCTTGGGGGACTTCCTCACCGGGGAGCTGTTTTTT. It codes for CASSLGDFLTGELFF.

The J gene is TRBJ2-3, the V gene TRBV14; 11 bases fit TRBD2. The junction had 9 bases not matched to a gene; V was cut back by 0 bases and J by 4 bases. CDR1 and CDR2 (germline): SGHDN, FVKESK. The CDR3 is 18 amino acids. The CDR3 bases are TGTGCCAGCAGCCAAGATACCCTACTAGCGGGGGTGTCAGATACGCAGTATTTT. Translated: CASSQDTLLAGVSDTQYF. Combining the CDR3 with reference TRBV14 and TRBJ2-3 gives the whole variable domain EAGVTQFPSHSVIEKGQTVTLRCDPISGHDNLYWYRRVMGKEIKFLLHFVKESKQDESGMPNNRFLAERTGGTYSTLKVQPAELEDSGVYFCASSQDTLLAGVSDTQYFGPGTRLTVL.

The rearrangement uses TRBV6-5 and TRBJ1-2, with 7 positions matching TRBD1. The V gene end was trimmed by 6 bases and the J gene end by 5 bases; junction bases not matched to a gene: 9. This CDR3 has 14 amino acids. Germline lookup yields CDR1 MNHEY and CDR2 SVGAGI. CDR3 sequence (DNA): TGTGCCAGCAGCCTGGGACAGTCTTTTTATGGCTACACCTTC. Amino acids: CASSLGQSFYGYTF.

The V call is TRBV6-5, the J call TRBJ1-1; D unresolved. Per the germline V gene, CDR1 is MNHEY and CDR2 is SVGAGI. Trimming took off 4 bases at V and 5 bases at J, with 14 bases between the two ends. The CDR3 loop spans 14 amino acids. The CDR3 is CASSSHVGRTEAFF. CDR3 in DNA: TGTGCCAGCAGTTCCCACGTTGGGCGGACTGAAGCTTTCTTT.

The chain is built from TRBV18 and TRBJ2-3; 8 bases align to TRBD1. The CDR3 runs to 15 residues. Looked up from germline, CDR1 is KGHSH and CDR2 is LQKENI. V was clipped by 6 bases and J by 0 bases; unmatched bases: 5. Here the CDR3 reads CASSLRQGSTDTQYF. The CDR3 DNA is TGTGCCAGCTCTCTAAGACAGGGGAGCACAGATACGCAGTATTTT.

The V and J genes are TRBV18 and TRBJ2-3; the match to TRBD1 covers 8 bases. V lost 5 bases, J lost 6 bases, and 7 bases stayed unmatched. The CDR3 contains 14 residues. In germline, CDR1 is KGHSH, CDR2 LQKENI. Here the CDR3 DNA reads TGTGCCAGCTCAACCGGACAGGGCCATGATACGCAGTATTTT. Its translation is CASSTGQGHDTQYF.

The V call is TRBV28, the J call TRBJ2-7; possibly TRBD1 for D (6 bases). Looked up from germline, CDR1 is MDHEN and CDR2 is SYDVKM. This CDR3 has 14 residues. Trimming cost V 6 bases and J 0 bases, with 12 bases left between them. The CDR3 DNA sequence: TGTGCCAGCAGGCCAGGGGCCAGCTCCTACGAGCAGTACTTC. Its protein is CASRPGASSYEQYF.

The chain recombines TRBV7-3 with TRBJ2-1; 9 bases map to TRBD2. Germline loops: CDR1 SGHTA, CDR2 FQGTGA. The ends lost 0 bases at V and 4 bases at J; junction bases unmatched: 7. The CDR3 is 17 residues long. In DNA, the CDR3 is TGTGCCAGCAGCTTAACGGCGGGACTAGCAGTATACAATGAGCAGTTCTTC. Its protein product is CASSLTAGLAVYNEQFF. The full variable domain, completed using reference TRBV7-3 and TRBJ2-1, is GAGVSQTPSNKVTEKGKYVELRCDPISGHTALYWYRQSLGQGPEFLIYFQGTGAADDSGLPNDRFFAVRPEGSVSTLKIQRTERGDSAVYLCASSLTAGLAVYNEQFFGPGTRLTVL.

J is TRBJ2-3 and V is TRBV5-1; D is possibly TRBD2 (5 bases). Germline-derived CDR1 and CDR2 are SGHRS and YFSETQ. This CDR3 has 18 amino acids. V was trimmed by 3 bases and J by 1 base, leaving 21 bases between them. CDR3 in amino acids: CASSSFPPLGLGTDTQYF. The CDR3 DNA reads as TGCGCCAGCAGCTCATTCCCCCCACTAGGGCTGGGCACAGATACGCAGTATTTT.

The chain joins TRBV6-5 to TRBJ2-7; possibly TRBD1 or TRBD2 for D (5 bases each). This CDR3 is 14 amino acids long. Germline V CDR1 and CDR2: MNHEY, SVGAGI. Trimming shortened V by 6 bases and J by 2 bases, and 14 bases separated the two germline ends. CDR3 nucleotides: TGTGCCAGCAGCCCCCCGGGGCTCGCCTACGAGCAGTACTTC. It specifies CASSPPGLAYEQYF.

The table lists this clone with a count of one. The chain is built from TRBV30 and TRBJ1-2; D gene ambiguous. Germline CDR1 and CDR2: GTSNPN and SVGIG (reference sequence). The CDR3 is 13 amino acids. Between the trimmed V and J ends, which lost 3 bases and 3 bases, there was a span of 11 bases. In DNA form, the CDR3 reads TGTGCCTGGAGACCGGAAACTCACTATGGCTACACCTTC. It yields the protein CAWRPETHYGYTF.

The chain employs TRBV7-2 and TRBJ2-2; 7 nucleotides match TRBD2. The CDR3 loop spans 14 amino acids. Germline V gene data show CDR1 as SGHTA and CDR2 as FQGNSA. V was clipped by 5 bases and J by 6 bases; unmatched bases: 6. The CDR3 DNA sequence: TGTGCCAGCAGCCCAGGGCTAGCGGCCGGGGAGCTGTTTTTT. It encodes CASSPGLAAGELFF.

This sequence joins TRBV4-3 and TRBJ2-1; the match to TRBD2 covers 8 bases. The V gene's germline CDR1 is LGHNA and CDR2 YSLEER. V shed 0 bases, J shed 2 bases, and the junction held 6 bases outside the gene matches. The CDR3 loop spans 17 amino acids. The CDR3, as DNA: TGCGCCAGCAGCCAAGATCGCGGTAGCGGGGCCTACAATGAGCAGTTCTTC. Translated, it gives CASSQDRGSGAYNEQFF.

V and J are TRBV29-1 and TRBJ1-1; weak D call: TRBD1 (6 bases). Germline V gene lookup returns CDR1 SQVTM and CDR2 ANQGSEA. The CDR3 extends over 15 amino acids. Trimming cost V 8 bases and J 4 bases, with 23 bases left between them. CDR3 region: CSSREGGYEGTEAFF. In DNA form, the CDR3 reads TGCAGCTCCAGGGAAGGGGGGTATGAGGGCACTGAAGCTTTCTTT.

The V call is TRBV28, the J call TRBJ1-2; no definite D call. Germline V lookup: CDR1 MDHEN, CDR2 SYDVKM. V shed 5 bases and J shed 7 bases, with 8 bases lying between them. The CDR3 contains 11 residues. This chain's CDR3 is CASSDARGYTF. The CDR3 DNA is TGTGCCAGCAGTGACGCTCGTGGCTACACCTTC.

The chain carries TRBV6-2 or TRBV6-3 and TRBJ1-2; D is unresolved. The length of the CDR3 is 15 residues. The V gene lost 0 bases and the J gene lost 3 bases, with 11 bases spanning the gap. The V gene's germline CDR1 is MNHEY and CDR2 SVGEGT. CDR3 bases: TGTGCCAGCAGTTACTCTGACTACGACCACTATGGCTACACCTTC. Protein: CASSYSDYDHYGYTF.